A selection of T cell receptor beta chains follows, all from one sample in a study of T cells in Graves' hyperthyroidism and ophthalmopathy. TCRdb re-called the multiplex PCR reads with MiXCR, one entry per CDR3 protein. The sample has more than 500,000 distinct CDR3 sequences, around 43% seen once. Sample: peripheral blood or thyroid tissue (not recorded which). These TCRs come from an adult woman with Graves' disease, either hyperthyroidism or ophthalmopathy (not recorded which). CDR3s include the opening cysteine and the closing phenylalanine or tryptophan. D genes are given only for firm matches. The listing skips clone size in some rows; elsewhere it reads once, few, many or a size class.

CDR3nt,CDR3aa,j_gene,d_gene,abundance,v_gene
TGCAGCATTCCGGAGGGGTTTTCGGGAGGCTACACCTTC,CSIPEGFSGGYTF,TRBJ1-2,NA,few,TRBV29-1
TGCAGTGCTAGACCCAGCGGGAGTAGGGCCGGGGAGCTGTTTTTT,CSARPSGSRAGELFF,TRBJ2-2,TRBD2,NA,TRBV20-1
TGTGCCACCAGCAGAGATAGAGGAGGGGGAAACACCATATATTTT,CATSRDRGGGNTIYF,TRBJ1-3,NA,many,TRBV15
TGTGCCAGCAGATCCGCCAGCGGGAGCTCCTACGAGCAGTACTTC,CASRSASGSSYEQYF,TRBJ2-7,TRBD2,many,TRBV7-2
TGTGCCACCAGTGATTTGGGGGGCACCGGGGAGCTGTTTTTT,CATSDLGGTGELFF,TRBJ2-2,NA,NA,TRBV24-1
TGCAGTGTTATAGCAGGAGGGTCCACCGGGGAGCTGTTTTTT,CSVIAGGSTGELFF,TRBJ2-2,NA,NA,TRBV20-1
TGTACCAGCCTAGGAGGCAGACGAACCTCCTACGAGCAGCACTTC,CTSLGGRRTSYEQHF,TRBJ2-7,NA,NA,TRBV2
TGCAGCGTGAGACCCCCGGGACAGGGCTACGAGCAGTACTTC,CSVRPPGQGYEQYF,TRBJ2-7,TRBD1,NA,TRBV29-1
TGCGCCAGCAGCCAAGTTCAGGGCTTTGTGAACACTGAAGCTTTCTTT,CASSQVQGFVNTEAFF,TRBJ1-1,NA,NA,TRBV4-1
TGCAGTGCTAGAGACAGCGTCGAAAAACTGTTTTTT,CSARDSVEKLFF,TRBJ1-4,NA,few,TRBV20-1
TGCGCCAGCAGCTTGGAAGACAGCCGTAACACTGAAGCTTTCTTT,CASSLEDSRNTEAFF,TRBJ1-1,NA,few,TRBV5-1
TGTGCCAGCAGTTTAGGGATCGTGGGGCCCTATGGCTACACCTTC,CASSLGIVGPYGYTF,TRBJ1-2,NA,NA,TRBV12-3/TRBV12-4
TGTGCCACCAGTCCTGTCTTTAATGAAAAACTGTTTTTT,CATSPVFNEKLFF,TRBJ1-4,NA,NA,TRBV15
TGCAGTGCTAGGCCCCGCACAGCTCTCAATCAGCCCCAGCATTTT,CSARPRTALNQPQHF,TRBJ1-5,NA,many,TRBV20-1
TGTGCCAGTAGTATGGGAGGGATTAATTCACCCCTCCACTTT,CASSMGGINSPLHF,TRBJ1-6,NA,few,TRBV19
TGTGCCAGCAGTGAACGGGGGGGACAGCGGGAGCAGTACTTC,CASSERGGQREQYF,TRBJ2-7,NA,NA,TRBV6-1
TGTGCCTGGACCGCAGGGGACGGATATGAAGCTTTCTTT,CAWTAGDGYEAFF,TRBJ1-1,NA,few,TRBV30
TGTGCCAGCAGCTTATCACAGGGGGCTAAGTCACCCCTCCACTTT,CASSLSQGAKSPLHF,TRBJ1-6,TRBD1,many,TRBV7-6
TGCAGTGCTACTTTCCGGGACAGGGACGAGCAGTACTTC,CSATFRDRDEQYF,TRBJ2-7,TRBD1,many,TRBV20-1
TGTGCCAGCAGCGAATCGTGGGTTAGATCTCCCTACAATGAGCAGTTCTTC,CASSESWVRSPYNEQFF,TRBJ2-1,NA,NA,TRBV25-1
TGCAGTGCTAGACAGCCGAACACTGAAGCTTTCTTT,CSARQPNTEAFF,TRBJ1-1,NA,many,TRBV20-1
TGTGCCAGCAGCCCGGTTGACACTGAAGCTTTCTTT,CASSPVDTEAFF,TRBJ1-1,NA,NA,TRBV12-3/TRBV12-4
TGTGCCAGCAGCCAAGAAGGCAGGAAAGCTTTCTTT,CASSQEGRKAFF,TRBJ1-1,NA,few,TRBV3-1
TGCAGCGTTGAAGATGGGGGGAGCACTGAAGCTTTCTTT,CSVEDGGSTEAFF,TRBJ1-1,NA,many,TRBV29-1
TGTGCCAGCAGCTTGGTGGGGCGCTACGAGCAGTACTTC,CASSLVGRYEQYF,TRBJ2-7,NA,many,TRBV5-6
TGTGCCAGCAGTGAATTCGAAGGAGGAGACAATGAGCAGTTCTTC,CASSEFEGGDNEQFF,TRBJ2-1,NA,few,TRBV25-1
TGTGCCAGCAGCTTAGTGCGGGAAAAACTGTTTTTT,CASSLVREKLFF,TRBJ1-4,NA,NA,TRBV7-9
TGCAGTGCGAGGAATTGGACAGGGGGCACTGAAGCTTTCTTT,CSARNWTGGTEAFF,TRBJ1-1,TRBD1,many,TRBV20-1
TGCGCCAGCAGTGGGGGGTCGGCTGTCACCGGGGAGCTGTTTTTT,CASSGGSAVTGELFF,TRBJ2-2,NA,many,TRBV10-1
TGCGCCAGCAGCTTGGAATCAGCGGGAGGTATCGGGGAGCTGTTTTTT,CASSLESAGGIGELFF,TRBJ2-2,TRBD2,many,TRBV5-1
TGTGCCACCAGGGGGCAAACGGACACTGAAGCTTTCTTT,CATRGQTDTEAFF,TRBJ1-1,NA,NA,TRBV24-1
TGCGCCAGCAGGCGGACAGATAATCAGCCCCAGCATTTT,CASRRTDNQPQHF,TRBJ1-5,NA,NA,TRBV10-2
TGTGCCAGCAGGGTACCGCAGGGGGCAAATGAAAAACTGTTTTTT,CASRVPQGANEKLFF,TRBJ1-4,TRBD1,few,TRBV2
TGCAGCGTCGGGACAGCCTGGACCTACGAGCAGTACTTC,CSVGTAWTYEQYF,TRBJ2-7,TRBD1,NA,TRBV29-1
TGTGCCAGCAGTGATTTGTGGGGTGAGGGGACTGAAGCTTTCTTT,CASSDLWGEGTEAFF,TRBJ1-1,NA,NA,TRBV25-1
NA,CATTAGLICSARRTAQETQYF,TRBJ2-5,NA,NA,TRBV15
TGTGCCAGCAGTTACTTCTCCGTCCGGGACAAAGGCGAGCAGTACTTC,CASSYFSVRDKGEQYF,TRBJ2-7,NA,once,TRBV6-5
TGCGCCAGCGGTGATCCAATTGGCTCACCCCTCCACTTT,CASGDPIGSPLHF,TRBJ1-6,NA,NA,TRBV10-2
TGTGCCTCCGGCGGACCGGGGGTGAACACTGAAGCTTTCTTT,CASGGPGVNTEAFF,TRBJ1-1,NA,many,TRBV9
TGTGCCAGCAGTTACGGTTCGGGAGGGGCAGAGACCCAGTACTTC,CASSYGSGGAETQYF,TRBJ2-5,TRBD2,many,TRBV6-2/TRBV6-3
TGTGACGGCAGCCTTACAGGGGGGTTCCAAGAGACCCAGTACTTC,CDGSLTGGFQETQYF,TRBJ2-5,TRBD1,few,TRBV7-8
TGTGCCAGCAACCGGGAGGGGCTCAGCGGCTACACCTTC,CASNREGLSGYTF,TRBJ1-2,NA,many,TRBV7-9
TGTGCCAGTAGTATTGAGACAGGGCCCAATCAGCCCCAGCATTTT,CASSIETGPNQPQHF,TRBJ1-5,TRBD1,many,TRBV19
TGTGCCAGCAGCACAGAGGGGTCCAGGCGGATTTTT,CASSTEGSRRIF,TRBJ1-4,NA,once,TRBV2
TGCAGTGCTATCCCTCGAGAGACGACTAGGGGCGCCGGGGAGCTGTTTTTT,CSAIPRETTRGAGELFF,TRBJ2-2,NA,NA,TRBV20-1
TGTGCCAGCAGCCAATTTCCCTACGAGCAGTACTTC,CASSQFPYEQYF,TRBJ2-7,NA,NA,TRBV3-1
TGTGCCAGTAACCATCAGGGGGCGGATCAGTACTTC,CASNHQGADQYF,TRBJ2-4,TRBD1,once,TRBV19
TGTGCCAGCAGTACGACATTCGATTCACCCCTCCACTTT,CASSTTFDSPLHF,TRBJ1-6,NA,many,TRBV12-3/TRBV12-4
TGTGCCAGCAGCGGAACACGGACGGTTAGAGGCTACACCTTC,CASSGTRTVRGYTF,TRBJ1-2,NA,NA,TRBV11-2
TGTGCCAGCAGCCAAGATGGGGGGAATGAAAAACTGTTTTTT,CASSQDGGNEKLFF,TRBJ1-4,NA,once,TRBV7-7
TGTGCCATCAGTGGACTAGCCGGAGCGGAGCAGCCCCAGCATTTT,CAISGLAGAEQPQHF,TRBJ1-5,NA,NA,TRBV10-3
TGTGCCACCCACAGGGGGGGCTATGGCTACACCTTC,CATHRGGYGYTF,TRBJ1-2,TRBD1,many,TRBV6-5
TGTGCCACCAGCCCCGGTGTCCAGGGTGGCACTGAAGCTTTCTTT,CATSPGVQGGTEAFF,TRBJ1-1,NA,few,TRBV15